This T cell receptor (beta chain) was captured in a study of blood T cell repertoires in COVID-19. Whole-study context: The samples span acute and convalescent COVID-19 from the United States, Italy and Spain. T cells, B-cell-depleted T cells, or PBMCs provided the cDNA or gDNA that served as material.

Original handling: Reference gene primers were amplified, and this amplification served to estimate nucleated cell counts. Libraries were prepared by immunoSEQ multiplex PCR; TCRdb keeps only in-frame clonotypes and omits some of them. V, J and clone size are taken as reported in that table, and D and trimming were inferred from the DNA itself. In the table there are roughly 210,000 clones, about nine tenths of which are singletons. V shed 3 bases and J shed 5 bases, with 12 bases lying between them. The CDR3 totals 14 residues. Germline V lookup: CDR1 SGHTS, CDR2 YDEGEE. Material for sequencing was peripheral blood. The sequence was collected from a man in his 70s with acute or convalescent COVID-19. This chain links TRBV5-8 with TRBJ2-1; perhaps TRBD2 as D (6 bases). The CDR3 DNA follows: TGTGCCAGCAGCTCGGGGACTCGGGACAATGAGCAGTTCTTC. Amino acids: CASSSGTRDNEQFF.